Listed below are T cell receptor beta chains from one sample, sequenced in a study of T-cell reconstitution after alpha-beta-depleted transplantation in children. TCRdb recomputed calls from the PCR reads with MiXCR, one row per CDR3 protein. Counted here are approximately 500,000 distinct CDR3 sequences, about 11% occurring once; the ten biggest clones make up around 2%. The material was PBMCs, obtained before TCRalphabeta/CD19-depleted stem cell transplant. Receptors originate from a child aged 2-15 years with inherited bone marrow failure, due to receive a stem cell transplant. The CDR3 runs from the conserved cysteine through the conserved F or W. Fields, in order: CDR3 protein, V gene, J gene.

CDR3: CASSWTSGSTGELFF; V: TRBV5-1; J: TRBJ2-2
CDR3: CATRSGIKNTIYF; V: TRBV7-9; J: TRBJ1-3
CDR3: CASSQVLGQETQYF; V: TRBV4-2; J: TRBJ2-5
CDR3: CASSQVGGATEAFF; V: TRBV4-2; J: TRBJ1-1
CDR3: CASSPQTGFGGNTIYF; V: TRBV28; J: TRBJ1-3
CDR3: CAWSFGLADTQYF; V: TRBV30; J: TRBJ2-3
CDR3: CASSLDPGAVSYNEQFF; V: TRBV7-8; J: TRBJ2-1
CDR3: CSASPQPAYGYTF; V: TRBV20-1; J: TRBJ1-2
CDR3: CASSLPGQGLEKLFF; V: TRBV28; J: TRBJ1-4
CDR3: CSVERGRYGYTF; V: TRBV29-1; J: TRBJ1-2
CDR3: CASSLAQGGNYEQYF; V: TRBV5-5; J: TRBJ2-7
CDR3: CASSQDSGGIEQFF; V: TRBV4-3; J: TRBJ2-1
CDR3: CASSDRGTDTQYF; V: TRBV27; J: TRBJ2-3
CDR3: CSARDMGGYYGYTF; V: TRBV20-1; J: TRBJ1-2
CDR3: CASSLALAGNTQYF; V: TRBV5-6; J: TRBJ2-3
CDR3: CASSPRPPAQGNFYEQYF; V: TRBV5-1; J: TRBJ2-7
CDR3: CASSHLRGANVLTF; V: TRBV23-1; J: TRBJ2-6
CDR3: CASSLGGGFAYEQYF; V: TRBV5-6; J: TRBJ2-7
CDR3: CASSRAGPPYEQYF; V: TRBV6-1; J: TRBJ2-7
CDR3: CASRGTPEGSDTQYF; V: TRBV9; J: TRBJ2-3
CDR3: CASRRAGGGGNTIYF; V: TRBV7-9; J: TRBJ1-3
CDR3: CASSLAGLAGTDTQYF; V: TRBV5-1; J: TRBJ2-3
CDR3: CKVGGLSYNEQFF; V: TRBV29-1; J: TRBJ2-1
CDR3: CAISETGGYEQYF; V: TRBV10-3; J: TRBJ2-7
CDR3: CASSRPAGGANVLTF; V: TRBV2; J: TRBJ2-6
CDR3: CASSPISGGYNEQFF; V: TRBV5-1; J: TRBJ2-1
CDR3: CASSQAWGRALDEQYF; V: TRBV14; J: TRBJ2-7
CDR3: CASSHALVDGELFF; V: TRBV4-2; J: TRBJ2-2
CDR3: CGSSGTSGSNDEQFF; V: TRBV2; J: TRBJ2-1
CDR3: CASSADADRAQFF; V: TRBV7-2; J: TRBJ2-1
CDR3: CASSLLQAQETQYF; V: TRBV12-3/TRBV12-4; J: TRBJ2-5
CDR3: CASSLMGGSNTGELFF; V: TRBV28; J: TRBJ2-2
CDR3: CASSIHRQETQYF; V: TRBV7-2; J: TRBJ2-5